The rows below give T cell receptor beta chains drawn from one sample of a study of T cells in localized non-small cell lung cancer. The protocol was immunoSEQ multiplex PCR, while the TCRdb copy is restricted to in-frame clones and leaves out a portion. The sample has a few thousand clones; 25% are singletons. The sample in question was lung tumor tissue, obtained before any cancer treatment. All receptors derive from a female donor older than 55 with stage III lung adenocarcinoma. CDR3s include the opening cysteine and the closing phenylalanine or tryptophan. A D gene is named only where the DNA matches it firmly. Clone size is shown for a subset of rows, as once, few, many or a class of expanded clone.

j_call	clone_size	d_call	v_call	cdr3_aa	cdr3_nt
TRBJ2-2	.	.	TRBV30	CAWDPGATTGELFF	TGTGCCTGGGATCCCGGGGCGACCACCGGGGAGCTGTTTTTT
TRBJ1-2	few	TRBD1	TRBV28	CASSGQGAGRYGYTF	TGTGCCAGCAGTGGACAGGGGGCAGGACGCTATGGCTACACCTTC
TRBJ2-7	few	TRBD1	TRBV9	CASSERGQKQYF	TGTGCCAGCAGCGAGAGGGGACAGAAGCAGTACTTC
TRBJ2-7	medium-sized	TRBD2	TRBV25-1	CASSDSGRSHYEQYF	TGTGCCAGCAGTGACAGCGGGAGATCACACTACGAGCAGTACTTC
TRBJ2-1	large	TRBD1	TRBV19	CASSWTGDNEQFF	TGTGCCAGTAGCTGGACAGGGGACAATGAGCAGTTCTTC
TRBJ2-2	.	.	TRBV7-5	CASSSRSFAGELFF	TGTGCCAGCAGCTCCCGGAGCTTCGCCGGGGAGCTGTTTTTT
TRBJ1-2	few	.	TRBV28	CASSLEQGNYGYTF	TGTGCCAGCAGTTTGGAACAGGGAAACTATGGCTACACCTTC
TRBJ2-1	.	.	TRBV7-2	CASSPQPLGEQFF	TGTGCCAGCAGCCCACAGCCCCTGGGGGAGCAGTTCTTC
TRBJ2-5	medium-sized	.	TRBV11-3	CASSSFKGQETQYF	TGTGCCAGCAGCTCCTTCAAGGGCCAAGAGACCCAGTACTTC
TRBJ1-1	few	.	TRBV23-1	CASSPRTDWEAFF	TGCGCCAGCAGCCCCCGGACCGATTGGGAAGCTTTCTTT
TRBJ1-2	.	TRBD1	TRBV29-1	CSVFNSVGQGAGGYTF	TGCAGCGTTTTCAACTCGGTGGGACAGGGGGCGGGTGGCTACACCTTC
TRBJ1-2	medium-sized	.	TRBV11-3	CASSLLAEELRVYTF	TGTGCCAGCAGCTTATTGGCTGAGGAACTGAGAGTCTACACCTTC
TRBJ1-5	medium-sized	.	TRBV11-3	CASSLGGFGQPQHF	TGTGCCAGCAGCCTGGGGGGGTTCGGTCAGCCCCAGCATTTT
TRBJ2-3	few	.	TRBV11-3	CASSLNGLAAADTQYF	TGTGCCAGCAGCTTAAACGGACTCGCCGCGGCTGATACGCAGTATTTT
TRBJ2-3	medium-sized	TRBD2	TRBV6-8	CASRDLAGAQYF	TGTGCCAGCAGGGACCTAGCGGGAGCCCAGTATTTT
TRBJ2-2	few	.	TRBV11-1	CASSQDPGLAGELFF	TGTGCCAGCAGCCAAGATCCGGGTTTGGCCGGGGAGCTGTTTTTT
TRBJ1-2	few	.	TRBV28	CASTSSGPYGYTF	TGTGCCAGCACCTCGTCAGGCCCCTATGGCTACACCTTC
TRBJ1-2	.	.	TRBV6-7	CALGGPFYGYTF	TGTGCCCTCGGGGGGCCCTTCTATGGCTACACCTTC
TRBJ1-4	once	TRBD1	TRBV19	CASSQGTGVGEKLFF	TGTGCCAGTAGCCAAGGGACAGGGGTCGGCGAAAAACTGTTTTTT
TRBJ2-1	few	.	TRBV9	CASSVAEYSYNEQFF	TGTGCCAGCAGCGTAGCTGAATACTCCTACAATGAGCAGTTCTTC
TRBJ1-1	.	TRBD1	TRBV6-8	CASSSQTGWTEAFF	TGTGCCAGCAGTAGCCAGACAGGGTGGACTGAAGCTTTCTTT
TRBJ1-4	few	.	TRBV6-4	CASSETYNEKLFF	TGTGCCAGCAGTGAGACTTATAATGAAAAACTGTTTTTT
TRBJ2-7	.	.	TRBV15	CATSRGGGPDLFSSYEQYF	TGTGCCACCAGCAGAGGTGGAGGGCCAGATCTCTTTTCCTCCTACGAGCAGTACTTC
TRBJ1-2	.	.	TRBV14	CASSRGRPWGGYTF	TGTGCCAGCAGCCGAGGACGGCCGTGGGGTGGCTACACCTTC
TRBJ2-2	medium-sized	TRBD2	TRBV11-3	CASSLEVAGGTGELFF	TGTGCCAGCAGCTTAGAGGTAGCGGGAGGCACCGGGGAGCTGTTTTTT
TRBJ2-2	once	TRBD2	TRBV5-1	CASSSGLAADRELFF	TGCGCCAGCAGCTCAGGACTAGCGGCCGATAGGGAGCTGTTTTTT